These 23 T cell receptor beta chains were sequenced from one sample in a study of shared clonotypes between healthy human individuals (dated by TCRdb to about 2020). The library was produced with the immunoSEQ multiplex PCR assay. Not all clones reach the TCRdb copy of this immuneACCESS table, which keeps in-frame sequences only. Checked studies attribute under half of the gap to unresolved V genes and leave the rest unexplained. The sample yields nearly 600,000 clones; about 95% were counted once. The ten largest clonotypes hold 0.095% to 0.12% of the sample. CD8 naive samples were CD45RO-negative cells positively selected for CCR7, giving a CD45RA+CCR7+ population that excluded TemRA cells. Sequenced material: naive CD8+ T cells sorted from blood. The sample's cell subset or site, from its label and the paper: CD45RA+CCR7+. Receptors were obtained from a woman in her 30s in good health.

The J gene is TRBJ2-1, the V gene TRBV13; 10 bases align to TRBD2. This CDR3 is 16 amino acids long. Unmatched junction bases numbered 6, after V lost 3 bases and J lost 4 bases. Germline loops: CDR1 PRHDT, CDR2 FYEKMQ (reference sequence). CDR3 in amino acids: CASSFRLAGGYNEQFF. DNA of the CDR3: TGTGCCAGCAGCTTTAGGTTAGCGGGAGGATACAATGAGCAGTTCTTC.

The CDR3 loop is CATSRDDLGSAQHF. CDR3 DNA: TGTGCCACCAGCAGAGATGACTTGGGTTCGGCCCAGCATTTT. The chain has TRBV15 and TRBJ1-5, with D uncertain. Germline V gives CDR1 LNHNV, CDR2 YYDKDF (reference sequence). The CDR3 consists of 14 residues. V lost 0 bases, J lost 11 bases, and 14 bases lay in between.

CDR3 residues: CASSYADRYEQYF. Here the CDR3 DNA reads TGTGCCAGCAGTTACGCGGACAGGTACGAGCAGTACTTC. The V call is TRBV6-5, the J call TRBJ2-5, with 7 bases identical to TRBD1. The DNA end is a closer match to TRBJ2-7, so the J assignment may be wrong. The CDR3 length is 13 residues. Germline V gene lookup returns CDR1 MNHEY and CDR2 SVGAGI.

The chain combines TRBV28 with TRBJ1-5; D remains unclear. This CDR3 has 16 amino acids. V was clipped by 1 base and J by 6 bases, with 16 bases between them. The germline CDR1 and CDR2 sequences are MDHEN and SYDVKM. The CDR3 loop reads CASSLSGIEVAQPQHF. The CDR3 DNA reads TGTGCCAGCAGTTTATCTGGGATTGAAGTTGCTCAGCCCCAGCATTTT.

The gene calls are TRBV10-1 and TRBJ2-1, with 7 bases aligning to TRBD2. The trim removed 6 bases at V and 10 bases at J, leaving 6 bases unmatched. CDR3 size: 12 residues. The germline gives CDR1 WNHNN, CDR2 SYGVQD (reference sequence). CDR3 nucleotide sequence: TGCGCCAGCAGCTCGACTAGCAGAGAGCAGTTCTTC. This sequence encodes CASSSTSREQFF.

The chain combines TRBV6-7 with TRBJ2-1; D call uncertain. TRBV6-7 is known as an ORF, though its function is uncertain. The CDR3 is made up of 11 amino acids. V lost 6 bases, J lost 8 bases, and 8 bases lay in between. This CDR3 reads CASSHNHEQFF. DNA of the CDR3: TGTGCCAGCAGCCATAACCATGAGCAGTTCTTC.

This clone was recorded once. The J gene is TRBJ2-7, the V gene TRBV27; D unresolved. Germline values: CDR1 MNHEY, CDR2 SMNVEV (reference sequence). This CDR3 comprises 14 residues. The ends were cut back, 0 bases at V and 6 bases at J, with 12 bases in the middle. The chain's CDR3 is CASSLSAGFGEQYF. CDR3 DNA sequence: TGTGCCAGCAGTTTATCAGCCGGGTTCGGCGAGCAGTACTTC.

The chain carries TRBV7-9 and TRBJ2-5; tentatively, D is TRBD1 (5 bases). Germline lookup yields CDR1 SEHNR and CDR2 FQNEAQ (reference sequence). CDR3 length: 15 residues. V lost 1 base and J lost 3, with 12 bases in between. In nucleotides, the CDR3 is TGTGCCAGCAGCTTAGTGGCAGGGCAGGAAGAGACCCAGTACTTC. It encodes CASSLVAGQEETQYF.

The chain is built from TRBV28 and TRBJ2-7, with D tentatively TRBD1 or TRBD2 (5 bases each). This CDR3 contains 13 residues. The ends were cut back, 3 bases at V and 5 bases at J, with 11 bases in the middle. Germline loops: CDR1 MDHEN, CDR2 SYDVKM. This chain's CDR3 is CASSFGALDEQYF. CDR3 DNA: TGTGCCAGCAGTTTCGGGGCTCTGGACGAGCAGTACTTC.

The V and J genes are TRBV7-9 and TRBJ2-5, with TRBD2 matching 7 bases. V shed 5 bases, J shed 5 bases, and the junction held 14 bases outside the gene matches. The germline CDR1 and CDR2 sequences are SEHNR and FQNEAQ (reference sequence). The CDR3 extends over 16 amino acids. CDR3 protein: CASSPLPAGVSETQYF. The CDR3 DNA reads TGTGCCAGCAGCCCACTTCCCGCGGGAGTTAGTGAGACCCAGTACTTC.

The chain couples TRBV7-8 to TRBJ2-1, with TRBD2 matching over 10 bases. The CDR3 totals 12 residues. Germline assignment: CDR1 SGHVS and CDR2 FQNEAQ. V was pared by 8 bases and J by 8 bases, with 3 bases of the junction left unmatched. The CDR3 loop reads CASGSGRDEQFF. The CDR3 DNA reads TGTGCCAGCGGGAGCGGGAGGGATGAGCAGTTCTTC. The full variable domain, completed using reference TRBV7-8 and TRBJ2-1, is GAGVSQSPRYKVAKRGQDVALRCDPISGHVSLFWYQQALGQGPEFLTYFQNEAQLDKSGLPSDRFFAERPEGSVSTLKIQRTQQEDSAVYLCASGSGRDEQFFGPGTRLTVL.

The CDR3, as DNA: TGTGCCAGCAGCGACGGACAGGGGGCAGGTCGGCAGTACTTC. This translates into CASSDGQGAGRQYF. The genes are TRBV9 and TRBJ2-7; 11 nucleotides match TRBD1. Germline V gives CDR1 SGDLS, CDR2 YYNGEE. V shed 3 bases and J 9 bases; nucleotides not matched to a gene: 8. CDR3 length: 14 residues.

V usage is TRBV5-1 and J usage is TRBJ2-3; D gene uncertain. Looked up from germline, CDR1 is SGHRS and CDR2 is YFSETQ. V lost 5 bases and J lost 0, with 16 bases in between. This CDR3 is built from 16 residues. The CDR3 DNA sequence: TGCGCCAGCAGAGAGGATGGCGGTACTAGCACAGATACGCAGTATTTT. Translating it yields CASREDGGTSTDTQYF.

V is TRBV19 and J is TRBJ2-7; D is ambiguous. Germline assignment: CDR1 LNHDA and CDR2 SQIVND (reference sequence). Deletions cut 5 bases from V and 4 bases from J, with 12 bases between. This CDR3 spans 13 amino acids. Here the CDR3 reads CASSPEVGYEQYF. CDR3 in DNA: TGTGCCAGTAGTCCGGAAGTGGGGTACGAGCAGTACTTC.

V is TRBV5-5 and J is TRBJ2-7; no reliable D call. Per germline, CDR1 SGHKS and CDR2 YYEKEE (reference sequence). V was trimmed by 1 base and J by 2 bases, leaving 7 bases between them. The length of the CDR3 is 13 residues. DNA of the CDR3: TGTGCCAGCAGCTTGAGTGTGACCTACGAGCAGTACTTC. It yields the protein CASSLSVTYEQYF.

This chain uses TRBV13 with TRBJ2-5; 7 positions match TRBD1. With V trimmed by 5 bases and J by 3 bases, 9 bases remained unmatched. Germline CDR1 and CDR2: PRHDT and FYEKMQ (reference sequence). This CDR3 region has 15 residues. CDR3 residues: CASSARQGREETQYF. The CDR3 region has the DNA TGTGCCAGCAGCGCTAGACAGGGTCGGGAAGAGACCCAGTACTTC.

The J gene is TRBJ2-3, the V gene TRBV11-3; possibly TRBD1 for D (6 bases). Germline V CDR1 and CDR2: SGHNT, YENEEA. The CDR3 runs to 13 residues. The CDR3 loop reads CASSRGNTDTQYF. The CDR3 region has the DNA TGTGCGTCAAGCAGGGGAAACACAGATACGCAGTATTTT.

As DNA, the CDR3 is TGTGCCAGCAGTTCTCCATGGGCGGGAGGGCCGAATGAGCAGTTCTTC. Residues: CASSSPWAGGPNEQFF. This chain joins TRBV28 and TRBJ2-1; 9 nucleotides agree with TRBD2. The V gene end was trimmed by 4 bases and the J gene end by 7 bases; junction bases not matched to a gene: 11. CDR3 length: 16 amino acids. CDR1 and CDR2 (germline): MDHEN, SYDVKM.

The V and J genes are TRBV13 and TRBJ2-2, with 13 bases that match TRBD2. Germline V gene sequence: CDR1 PRHDT, CDR2 FYEKMQ (reference sequence). J was trimmed by 3 bases and V by 5 bases; bases with no gene match: 6. The CDR3 has 17 amino acids. The DNA of the CDR3 is TGTGCCAGCAGCGACAGGGGACTAGCGGGACACACCGGGGAGCTGTTTTTT. Its protein product is CASSDRGLAGHTGELFF.

J is TRBJ2-7 and V is TRBV27, with TRBD2 matching 9 bases. The ends lost 5 bases at V and 7 bases at J; junction bases unmatched: 9. The CDR3 covers 14 residues. CDR1 and CDR2 from the germline V gene are MNHEY and SMNVEV (reference sequence). The CDR3 reads CASSPGLALGEQYF. The CDR3 DNA reads as TGTGCCAGCAGTCCGGGACTAGCTTTGGGGGAGCAGTACTTC.

The chain carries TRBV5-4 and TRBJ2-7, with TRBD2 matching 11 bases. Germline V gene sequence: CDR1 SGHNT, CDR2 YYREEE (reference sequence). The trim removed 2 bases at V and 5 bases at J, leaving 9 bases unmatched. The CDR3 length is 16 residues. The CDR3 sequence: CASSLTLLAGEDEQYF. CDR3 sequence (DNA): TGTGCCAGCAGCTTAACCTTACTAGCGGGAGAAGACGAGCAGTACTTC.

The rearrangement uses TRBV27 and TRBJ2-1; 9 bases align to TRBD1. The CDR3 is made up of 15 amino acids. In germline, CDR1 is MNHEY, CDR2 SMNVEV (reference sequence). After removal of 4 bases from V and 8 bases from J, the junction contained 9 bases not matched to a gene. Here the CDR3 reads CASSSVGTGKHEQFF. The DNA for the CDR3 is TGTGCCAGCAGTTCCGTCGGGACAGGGAAACATGAGCAGTTCTTC.

This chain uses TRBV7-8 with TRBJ2-2; D is unresolved. Germline CDR1 and CDR2: SGHVS and FQNEAQ. The V end lost 7 bases, the J end lost 1 base, and 7 bases lay between the germline ends. The CDR3 is 13 residues long. The CDR3 bases are TGTGCCAGCACCTACGGGAACACCGGGGAGCTGTTTTTT. Translating it yields CASTYGNTGELFF.